The following is a TCR beta chain sequence with its context. With 2 bases removed from V and 8 bases from J, the gap between germline ends came to 17 bases. Per the germline V gene, CDR1 is SGDLS and CDR2 is YYNGEE. The CDR3 runs 15 residues. The assay was immunoSEQ multiplex PCR, and TCRdb's table has in-frame clones only and misses some. The repertoire consists of 180,000 or so clones, with around 93% occurring once and the leading ten covering 4.1%. These data come from a study of control samples from healthy donors and cancer patients. The clonotype comes from a woman between 55 and 75 years old in good health. The sample was blood. The chain carries TRBV9 and TRBJ2-1, with D perhaps being TRBD1 or TRBD2 (6 bases each). The CDR3 nucleotides read TGTGCCAGCAGCGTTGGAGGGGGGCCATTCGATGAGCAGTTCTTC. It specifies CASSVGGGPFDEQFF.